This TCR beta chain was observed in a study of T cells after posttransplantation cyclophosphamide. Study results and caveats: Donor CD8+ memory clones often dominated recipient blood repertoires at later times. TRB overlap between skin or GI tissue T cells and blood was limited. After PTCy, TRB diversity resembled that of CNI/methotrexate controls.

Cyclophosphamide on days +3 and +4 followed busulfan-fludarabine conditioning and a marrow graft. The assay was immunoSEQ multiplex PCR, and TCRdb's table has in-frame clones only and misses some. The sample is made up of 2,500 or so clones, none counted only once. Looked up from germline, CDR1 is SGHTA and CDR2 is FQGNSA. This CDR3 is built from 16 residues. V lost 4 bases, J lost 2 bases, and 7 bases stayed unmatched. In its sample, this clone was seen many times. Its antigen is undetermined. The receptor's source is a female patient aged 50-59 years who received an allogeneic stem cell transplant from a related donor, was CMV-positive, and had no GVHD. Some T cells may arise from the graft donor. The chain has TRBV7-2 and TRBJ2-2; TRBD2 matches 7 bases. The starting material was PBMCs, obtained 32 days after allogeneic stem cell transplant with posttransplant cyclophosphamide. DNA for the CDR3: TGTGCCAGCAGCTCGCGAGAGCGGGGTAACACCGGGGAGCTGTTTTTT. It specifies CASSSRERGNTGELFF.